These T cell receptor beta chains were read from a single sample in a study of identical twins. In TCRdb, the 5' RACE reads were re-called with MiXCR into one record per CDR3 protein. The data hold roughly 1.6 million distinct CDR3 sequences, with about 32% observed a single time. Sequencing was performed on cord blood. The receptors here all came from a newborn girl in good health. Each CDR3 is given with its conserved first and last residue. Each record gives: J gene, clone size, V gene, D gene, CDR3 protein, CDR3 DNA. D genes are given only for firm matches. Clone size appears in some rows only: once, few, many, or a class for an expanded clone.

TRBJ2-7 | few | TRBV25-1 | TRBD1 | CASSAGDRTYEQYF | TGTGCCAGCAGTGCTGGGGACAGGACCTACGAGCAGTACTTC
TRBJ1-2 | many | TRBV12-3/TRBV12-4 | TRBD1 | CASSPTGGYGYTF | TGTGCCAGCAGTCCGACAGGGGGCTATGGCTACACCTTC
TRBJ2-7 | . | TRBV20-1 | . | CSARRLRRARVGDEQYF | TGCAGTGCTAGACGTTTACGGCGGGCCAGGGTTGGGGACGAGCAGTACTTC
TRBJ2-4 | few | TRBV12-5 | . | CASGISSLLGVGAKNIQYF | TGTGCTAGTGGGATATCCTCCCTTTTGGGGGTGGGGGCCAAAAACATTCAGTACTTC
TRBJ2-1 | . | TRBV6-2/TRBV6-3 | TRBD2 | CASSLTSGGEDEQFF | TGTGCCAGCAGTCTGACTAGCGGGGGGGAGGATGAGCAGTTCTTC
TRBJ2-5 | . | TRBV20-1 | . | CSGLNRGAWGETQYF | TGCAGTGGCCTTAATAGAGGAGCGTGGGGAGAGACCCAGTACTTC
TRBJ2-1 | few | TRBV27 | TRBD2 | CASRTGTSGRPGNNEQFF | TGTGCCAGCAGGACCGGGACTAGCGGGAGGCCGGGCAACAATGAGCAGTTCTTC
TRBJ1-4 | few | TRBV7-6 | . | CASSLVGGANEKLFF | TGTGCCAGCAGCTTAGTGGGGGGGGCTAATGAAAAACTGTTTTTT
TRBJ2-3 | . | TRBV27 | TRBD2 | CASSLFAGGRTDTQYF | TGTGCCAGCAGTTTATTCGCGGGGGGACGCACAGATACGCAGTATTTT
TRBJ2-3 | . | TRBV28 | . | CASRVPNLGAGTQYF | TGTGCCAGCAGAGTTCCTAATCTCGGAGCTGGTACGCAGTATTTT
TRBJ2-1 | many | TRBV20-1 | TRBD2 | CSAATSGRNNEQFF | TGCAGTGCCGCGACTAGCGGGAGAAACAATGAGCAGTTCTTC
TRBJ2-7 | . | TRBV5-5 | . | CASRAAGPTLYEQYF | TGTGCCAGCAGGGCCGCGGGCCCTACTCTCTACGAGCAGTACTTC
TRBJ2-1 | few | TRBV11-2 | . | CASSLSGPLYNEQFF | TGTGCCAGCAGCCTTTCCGGGCCCTTATACAATGAGCAGTTCTTC
TRBJ2-5 | . | TRBV4-1 | . | CASSQVRGSRRIQETQYF | TGCGCCAGCAGCCAAGTCCGCGGGTCTCGCCGAATTCAAGAGACCCAGTACTTC
TRBJ1-2 | . | TRBV9 | . | CASSPRLGGGYTF | TGTGCCAGCAGCCCTAGGTTAGGAGGTGGCTACACCTTC
TRBJ1-4 | . | TRBV7-2 | . | CASSLARGGLGEKLFF | TGTGCCAGCAGCTTAGCGCGGGGGGGGCTCGGGGAAAAACTGTTTTTT
TRBJ2-3 | . | TRBV20-1 | TRBD2 | CSASQTGGATDTQYF | TGCAGTGCTAGTCAAACCGGGGGGGCGACAGATACGCAGTATTTT
TRBJ1-1 | . | TRBV20-1 | . | CSARGEEKANTEAFF | TGCAGTGCTAGAGGGGAGGAGAAGGCGAACACTGAAGCTTTTTTT
TRBJ2-3 | . | TRBV20-1 | . | CSARDGGGRNTQYF | TGCAGTGCTAGAGATGGAGGGGGACGGAATACGCAGTATTTT
TRBJ2-3 | few | TRBV7-2 | TRBD2 | CASSLWGGRADTQYF | TGTGCCAGCAGCTTATGGGGGGGGAGAGCAGATACGCAGTATTTT
TRBJ1-4 | many | TRBV28 | . | CASSLSLATNEKLFF | TGTGCCAGCAGTTTATCCCTTGCAACTAATGAAAAACTGTTTTTT
TRBJ1-1 | . | TRBV3-1 | . | CASSHPGPSNTEAFF | TGTGCCAGCAGCCACCCTGGCCCTTCGAACACTGAAGCTTTCTTT
TRBJ2-5 | few | TRBV6-5 | . | CASSYDSLSGQETQYF | TGTGCCAGCAGTTACGATAGCCTGAGCGGCCAAGAGACCCAGTACTTC
TRBJ2-3 | . | TRBV5-8 | TRBD2 | CASSLFLAGAITDTQYF | TGTGCCAGCAGCTTGTTCCTAGCGGGGGCCATCACAGATACGCAGTATTTT
TRBJ1-1 | . | TRBV2 | . | CASRDTLYTEAFF | TGTGCCAGCCGGGACACCCTCTACACTGAAGCTTTCTTT
TRBJ2-1 | . | TRBV6-4 | . | CASSDSGSDPLDEQFF | TGTGCCAGCAGTGACTCGGGTTCGGACCCATTGGATGAGCAGTTCTTC
TRBJ1-2 | . | TRBV27 | . | CASSTLYDKNYGYTF | TGTGCCAGCAGCACCCTCTACGACAAAAACTATGGCTACACCTTC
TRBJ2-7 | few | TRBV20-1 | . | CSARQNSYEQYF | TGCAGTGCTAGACAGAACTCCTACGAGCAGTACTTC
TRBJ2-7 | few | TRBV6-2/TRBV6-3 | . | CASSYTSSSYEQYF | TGTGCCAGCAGTTACACATCGAGCTCCTACGAGCAGTACTTC
TRBJ2-7 | . | TRBV27 | TRBD1 | CASSLFTQGRGSYNEQYF | TGTGCCAGCAGTTTATTCACACAGGGGAGAGGGTCCTACAATGAGCAGTACTTC
TRBJ1-2 | . | TRBV12-3/TRBV12-4 | . | CASSLYSLYGHTF | TGTGCCAGCAGTTTATATTCCCTCTATGGCCACACCTTC
TRBJ1-2 | . | TRBV9 | . | CASSVATGRSTNYGYTF | TGTGCCAGCAGCGTAGCTACGGGGAGGTCCACTAACTATGGCTACACCTTC
TRBJ1-1 | . | TRBV20-1 | TRBD1 | CSAPPGTVNTEAFF | TGCAGTGCCCCACCCGGGACAGTGAACACTGAAGCTTTCTTT
TRBJ1-1 | few | TRBV19 | . | CAGSGGATNEAFF | TGTGCCGGCTCAGGAGGGGCAACGAATGAAGCTTTCTTT
TRBJ2-7 | . | TRBV5-5 | . | CASSLADTGTYEQYF | TGTGCCAGCAGCTTAGCTGATACAGGGACCTACGAGCAGTACTTC
TRBJ1-1 | few | TRBV29-1 | . | CSVGRKVTEAFF | TGCAGCGTTGGCAGGAAGGTCACAGAAGCTTTCTTT
TRBJ2-3 | few | TRBV12-3/TRBV12-4 | TRBD1 | CASSSGVGTAVHTDTQYF | TGTGCCAGCAGTTCAGGCGTCGGGACAGCAGTACACACAGATACGCAGTATTTT
TRBJ2-5 | . | TRBV20-1 | TRBD1 | CSATHGQGGQETQYF | TGCAGTGCTACCCACGGACAGGGCGGGCAAGAGACCCAGTACTTC
TRBJ2-1 | . | TRBV3-1 | TRBD2 | CASSQDKGLAGGSNEQFF | TGTGCCAGCAGCCAAGATAAGGGACTAGCGGGAGGGAGCAATGAGCAGTTCTTC
TRBJ2-3 | . | TRBV2 | . | CASSGDWSTDTQYF | TGTGCCAGCAGTGGGGACTGGAGCACAGATACGCAGTATTTT
TRBJ1-2 | . | TRBV20-1 | TRBD1 | CSARLDRGDYGYTF | TGCAGTGCTAGGCTTGACAGGGGGGACTATGGCTACACCTTC
TRBJ2-1 | few | TRBV20-1 | TRBD2 | CSAGLGYEQFF | TGCAGTGCTGGACTAGGGTATGAGCAGTTCTTC
TRBJ2-1 | . | TRBV7-2 | . | CASSLAGTAQETRFF | TGTGCCAGCAGCTTAGCCGGTACAGCGCAAGAGACCCGGTTCTTC
TRBJ2-1 | . | TRBV6-1 | . | CASSEDREVYNEQFF | TGTGCCAGCAGTGAAGACAGGGAGGTGTACAATGAGCAGTTCTTC
TRBJ1-1 | many | TRBV12-3/TRBV12-4 | . | CASSLGGAFF | TGTGCCAGCAGTTTAGGGGGAGCTTTCTTT
TRBJ2-1 | few | TRBV10-2 | TRBD2 | CASTRLTSGGAIEQFF | TGCGCCAGCACTAGACTCACTAGCGGGGGGGCTATAGAGCAGTTCTTC
TRBJ2-7 | . | TRBV14 | TRBD1 | CASSVLQGGEQYF | TGTGCCAGCAGCGTGTTACAGGGGGGCGAGCAGTACTTC
TRBJ2-5 | . | TRBV20-1 | TRBD2 | CSATRTSGIGQYF | TGCAGTGCTACCCGGACTAGCGGGATCGGGCAGTACTTC